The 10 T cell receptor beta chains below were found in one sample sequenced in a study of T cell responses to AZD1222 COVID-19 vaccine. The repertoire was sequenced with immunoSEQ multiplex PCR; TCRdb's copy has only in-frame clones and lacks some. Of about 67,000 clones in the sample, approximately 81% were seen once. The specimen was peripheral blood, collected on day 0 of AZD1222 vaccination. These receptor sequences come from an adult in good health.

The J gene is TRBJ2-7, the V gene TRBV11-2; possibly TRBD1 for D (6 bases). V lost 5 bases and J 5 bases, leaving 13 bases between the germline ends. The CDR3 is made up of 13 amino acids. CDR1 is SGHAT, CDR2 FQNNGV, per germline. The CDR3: CASSPRAGDEQYF. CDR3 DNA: TGTGCCAGCAGCCCAAGAGCAGGGGACGAGCAGTACTTC.

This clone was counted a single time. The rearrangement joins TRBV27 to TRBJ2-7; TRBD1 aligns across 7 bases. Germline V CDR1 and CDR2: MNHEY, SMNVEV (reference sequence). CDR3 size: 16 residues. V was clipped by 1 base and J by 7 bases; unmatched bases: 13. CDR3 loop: CASSLLRGVGDSEQYF. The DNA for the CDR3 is TGTGCCAGCAGTTTATTGAGAGGGGTGGGGGACAGTGAGCAGTACTTC.

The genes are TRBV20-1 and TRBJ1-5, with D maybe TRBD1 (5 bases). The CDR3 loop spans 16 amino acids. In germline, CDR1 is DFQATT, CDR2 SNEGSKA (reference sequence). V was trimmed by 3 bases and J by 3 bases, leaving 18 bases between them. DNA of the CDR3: TGCAGTGCTAGTCCACCTGGGGCAGGGCACAATCAGCCCCAGCATTTT. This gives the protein CSASPPGAGHNQPQHF.

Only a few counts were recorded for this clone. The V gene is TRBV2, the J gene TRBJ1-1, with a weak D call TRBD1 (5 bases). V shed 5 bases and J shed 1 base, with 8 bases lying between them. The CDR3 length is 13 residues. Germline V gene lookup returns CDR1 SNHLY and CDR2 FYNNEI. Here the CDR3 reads CASSWQGNTEAFF. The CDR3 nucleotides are TGTGCCAGCAGTTGGCAGGGGAACACTGAAGCTTTCTTT.

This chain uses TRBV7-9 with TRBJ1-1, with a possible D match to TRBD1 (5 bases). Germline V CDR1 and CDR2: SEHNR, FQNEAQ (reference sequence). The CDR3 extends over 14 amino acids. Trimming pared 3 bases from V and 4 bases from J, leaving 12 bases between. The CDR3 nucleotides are TGTGCCAGCAGCTTTGGACTGGGGGGCACTGAAGCTTTCTTT. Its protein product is CASSFGLGGTEAFF.

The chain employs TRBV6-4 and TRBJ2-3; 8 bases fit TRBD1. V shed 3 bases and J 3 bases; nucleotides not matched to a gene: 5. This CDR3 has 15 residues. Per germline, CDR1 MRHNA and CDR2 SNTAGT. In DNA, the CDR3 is TGTGCCAGCAGTGAGTTGGACAGGGCGACAGATACGCAGTATTTT. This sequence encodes CASSELDRATDTQYF.

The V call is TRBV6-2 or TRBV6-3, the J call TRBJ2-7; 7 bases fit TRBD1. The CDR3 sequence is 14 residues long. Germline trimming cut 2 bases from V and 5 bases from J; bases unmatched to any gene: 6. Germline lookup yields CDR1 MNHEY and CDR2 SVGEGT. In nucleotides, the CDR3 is TGTGCCAGCAGTTACACGCAGGGGGTCAACGAGCAGTACTTC. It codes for CASSYTQGVNEQYF.

The CDR3 region has the DNA TGCGCCAGCAGCCATAACGAGTACGAGCAGTACTTC. Its translation: CASSHNEYEQYF. The chain employs TRBV5-1 and TRBJ2-7; D uncertain. The CDR3 spans 12 residues. Germline values: CDR1 SGHRS, CDR2 YFSETQ. The V end lost 4 bases, the J end lost 4 bases, and 9 bases lay between the germline ends.

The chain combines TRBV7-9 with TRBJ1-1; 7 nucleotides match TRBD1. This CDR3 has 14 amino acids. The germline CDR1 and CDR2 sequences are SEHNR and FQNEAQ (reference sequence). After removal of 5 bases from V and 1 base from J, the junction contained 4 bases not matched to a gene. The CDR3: CASSPGQWNTEAFF. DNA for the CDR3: TGTGCCAGCAGCCCGGGACAGTGGAACACTGAAGCTTTCTTT. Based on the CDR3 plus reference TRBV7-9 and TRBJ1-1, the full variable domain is DTGVSQNPRHKITKRGQNVTFRCDPISEHNRLYWYRQTLGQGPEFLTYFQNEAQLEKSRLLSDRFSAERPKGSFSTLEIQRTEQGDSAMYLCASSPGQWNTEAFFGQGTRLTVV.

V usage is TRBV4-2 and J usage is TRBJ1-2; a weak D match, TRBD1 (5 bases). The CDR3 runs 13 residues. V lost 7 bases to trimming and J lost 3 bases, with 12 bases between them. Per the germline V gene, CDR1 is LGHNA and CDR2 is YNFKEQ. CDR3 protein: CASTDLGDYGYTF. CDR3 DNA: TGTGCCAGCACCGATCTGGGGGACTATGGCTACACCTTC.